This T cell receptor (beta chain) was identified during a study of CD8+ T cells in alopecia areata. Germline-derived CDR1 and CDR2 are MGHRA and YSYEKL. The CDR3 covers 18 residues. V was clipped by 0 bases and J by 7 bases, with 21 bases between them. This clone was picked up a small number of times. This sample's treatment: oral pan-JAK inhibitor, 5-10 mg twice daily. The authors extracted RNA and reverse transcribed it into cDNA as the sequencing template. TCRdb keeps only in-frame clones here, not all; method: immunoSEQ multiplex PCR. The repertoire has roughly 200,000 clones, about 60% of them found once; the top ten carry roughly an eighth.

This chain uses TRBV4-1 with TRBJ1-4, with a possible D match to TRBD1 (6 bases). The TCR originated in a human donor with alopecia areata. This specimen was CD8+ T cells sorted from blood, taken at week 24, from a patient treated with tofacitinib. In DNA, the CDR3 is TGCGCCAGCAGCCAAGATACGGGGGCCAGGGGAATAAGTGAAAAACTGTTTTTT. Translated, it gives CASSQDTGARGISEKLFF.